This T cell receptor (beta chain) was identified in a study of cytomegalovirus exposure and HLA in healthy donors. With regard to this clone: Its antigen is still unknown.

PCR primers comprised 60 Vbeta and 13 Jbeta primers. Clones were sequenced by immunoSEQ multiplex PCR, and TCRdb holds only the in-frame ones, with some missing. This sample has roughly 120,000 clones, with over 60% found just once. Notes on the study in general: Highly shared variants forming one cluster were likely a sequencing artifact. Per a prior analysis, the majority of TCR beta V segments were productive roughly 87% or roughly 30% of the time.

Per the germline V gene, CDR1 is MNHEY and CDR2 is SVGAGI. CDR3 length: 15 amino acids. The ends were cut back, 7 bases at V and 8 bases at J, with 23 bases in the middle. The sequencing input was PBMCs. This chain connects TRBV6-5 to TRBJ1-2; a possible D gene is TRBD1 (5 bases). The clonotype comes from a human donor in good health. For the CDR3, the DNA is TGTGCCAGCACCTACGCTGGGGGGACCGCCCTAGGCTACACCTTC. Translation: CASTYAGGTALGYTF.